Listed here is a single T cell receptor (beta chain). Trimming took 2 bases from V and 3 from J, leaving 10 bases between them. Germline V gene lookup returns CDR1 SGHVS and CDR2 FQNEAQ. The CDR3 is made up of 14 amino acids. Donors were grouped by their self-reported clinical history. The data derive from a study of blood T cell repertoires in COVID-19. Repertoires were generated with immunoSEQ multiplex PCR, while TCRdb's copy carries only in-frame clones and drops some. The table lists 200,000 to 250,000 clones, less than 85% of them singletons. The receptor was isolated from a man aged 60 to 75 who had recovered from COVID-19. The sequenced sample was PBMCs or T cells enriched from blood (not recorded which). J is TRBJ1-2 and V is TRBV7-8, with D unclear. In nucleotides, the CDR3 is TGTGCCAGCAGCTTAAGCGGCGCCGACTATGGCTACACCTTC. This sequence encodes CASSLSGADYGYTF. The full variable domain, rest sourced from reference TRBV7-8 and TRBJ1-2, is GAGVSQSPRYKVAKRGQDVALRCDPISGHVSLFWYQQALGQGPEFLTYFQNEAQLDKSGLPSDRFFAERPEGSVSTLKIQRTQQEDSAVYLCASSLSGADYGYTFGSGTRLTVV.